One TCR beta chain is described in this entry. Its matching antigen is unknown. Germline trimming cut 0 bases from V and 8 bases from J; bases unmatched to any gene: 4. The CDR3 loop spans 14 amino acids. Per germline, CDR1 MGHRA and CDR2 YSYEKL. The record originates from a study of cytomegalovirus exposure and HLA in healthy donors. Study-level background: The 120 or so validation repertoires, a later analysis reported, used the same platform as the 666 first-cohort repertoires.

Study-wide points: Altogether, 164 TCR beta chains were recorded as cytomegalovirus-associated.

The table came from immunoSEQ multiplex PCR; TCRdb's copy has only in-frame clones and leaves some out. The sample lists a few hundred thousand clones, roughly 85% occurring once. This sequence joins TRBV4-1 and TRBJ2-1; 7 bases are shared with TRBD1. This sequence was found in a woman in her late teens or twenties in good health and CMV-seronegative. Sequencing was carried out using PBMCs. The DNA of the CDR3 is TGCGCCAGCAGCCAAGATCACAGGGGCCATGAGCAGTTCTTC. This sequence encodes CASSQDHRGHEQFF.